The sequence of this TCR beta chain was determined in a study of blood T cell repertoires in COVID-19. Study background: Sites in the United States, Italy and Spain provided acute and convalescent COVID-19 samples. The cDNA or gDNA used as material had been derived from T cells, B-cell-depleted T cells, or PBMCs.

Authors' analysis steps: Cell counts per sample came from amplifying reference gene primers. Assay: immunoSEQ multiplex PCR; the TCRdb copy retains only in-frame clones and omits some. The V and J calls and clone size come from that table; D and trimming were worked out from the DNA. The table shows under 450,000 clones, with about 88% occurring only once. V trimming: 6 bases; J trimming: 7 bases; junction bases outside the gene matches: 17. Germline CDR1 LNHDA, CDR2 SQIVND (reference sequence). This CDR3 is 17 amino acids long. Donors of Cohort 3 who recovered were those that had two negative PCRs, clearance, or symptom resolution.

The chain recombines TRBV19 with TRBJ2-1; 8 bases are a match to TRBD2. Source material: PBMCs or T cells enriched from blood (not recorded which). This sequence originates from a woman in her twenties or thirties who had recovered from COVID-19. The CDR3 DNA follows: TGTGCCAGTAGCAACCGCTTGGCGGGAGGTTGGTGGAATGAGCAGTTCTTC. It is translated as CASSNRLAGGWWNEQFF.